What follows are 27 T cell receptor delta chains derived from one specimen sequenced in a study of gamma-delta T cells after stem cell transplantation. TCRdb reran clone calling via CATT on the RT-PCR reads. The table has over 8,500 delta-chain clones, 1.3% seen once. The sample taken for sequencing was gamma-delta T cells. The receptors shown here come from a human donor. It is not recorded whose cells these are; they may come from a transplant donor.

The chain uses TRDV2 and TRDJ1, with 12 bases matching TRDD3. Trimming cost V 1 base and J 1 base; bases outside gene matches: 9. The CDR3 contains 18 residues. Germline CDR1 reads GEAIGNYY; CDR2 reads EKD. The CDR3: CACDTLLGDTLSTDKLIF. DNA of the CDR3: TGTGCCTGTGACACTCTACTGGGGGATACCTTATCCACCGATAAACTCATCTTT.

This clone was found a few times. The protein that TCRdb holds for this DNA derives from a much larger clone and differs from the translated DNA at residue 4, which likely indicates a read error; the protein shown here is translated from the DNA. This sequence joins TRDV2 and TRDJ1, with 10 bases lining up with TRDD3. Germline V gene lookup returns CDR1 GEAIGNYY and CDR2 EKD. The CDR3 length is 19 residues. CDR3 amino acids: CACGTVGGYAGTDTDKLIF. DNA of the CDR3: TGTGCCTGTGGCACCGTAGGGGGATACGCGGGTACGGACACCGATAAACTCATCTTT.

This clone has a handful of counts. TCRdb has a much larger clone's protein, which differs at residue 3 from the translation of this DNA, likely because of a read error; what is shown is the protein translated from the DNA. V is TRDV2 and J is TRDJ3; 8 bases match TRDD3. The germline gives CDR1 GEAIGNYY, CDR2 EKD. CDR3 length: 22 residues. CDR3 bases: TGTGCCCGTGACTCGACAGTACTGGGGGGTTTGCGCGACTCCTGGGACACCCGACAGATGTTTTTC. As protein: CARDSTVLGGLRDSWDTRQMFF.

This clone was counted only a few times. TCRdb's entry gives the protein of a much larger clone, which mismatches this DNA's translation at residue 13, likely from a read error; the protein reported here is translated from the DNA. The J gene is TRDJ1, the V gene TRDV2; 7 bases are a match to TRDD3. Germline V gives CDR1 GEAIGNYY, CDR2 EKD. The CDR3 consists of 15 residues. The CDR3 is CACDTPWGLTDKPIF. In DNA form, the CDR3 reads TGTGCCTGTGACACCCCCTGGGGGCTCACCGATAAACCCATCTTT.

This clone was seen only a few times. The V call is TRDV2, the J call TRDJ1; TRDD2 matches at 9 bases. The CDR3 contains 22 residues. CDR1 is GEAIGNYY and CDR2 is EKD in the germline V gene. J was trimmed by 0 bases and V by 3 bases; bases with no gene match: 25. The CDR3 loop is CACDGILPTSVGAPRYTDKLIF. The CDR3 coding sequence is TGTGCCTGTGACGGAATCCTTCCTACGTCGGTGGGGGCCCCCAGGTACACCGATAAACTCATCTTT.

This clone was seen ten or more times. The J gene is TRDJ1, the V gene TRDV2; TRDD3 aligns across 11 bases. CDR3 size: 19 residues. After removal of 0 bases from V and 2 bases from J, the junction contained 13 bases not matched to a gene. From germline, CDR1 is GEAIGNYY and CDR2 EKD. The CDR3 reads CACDTMRMGDTRQTDKLIF. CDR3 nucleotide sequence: TGTGCCTGTGACACCATGCGGATGGGGGATACGCGACAAACCGATAAACTCATCTTT.

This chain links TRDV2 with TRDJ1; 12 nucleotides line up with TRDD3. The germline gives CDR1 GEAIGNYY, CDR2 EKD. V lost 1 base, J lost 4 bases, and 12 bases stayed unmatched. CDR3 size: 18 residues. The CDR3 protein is CACDTGELGDTRGDKLIF. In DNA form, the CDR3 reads TGTGCCTGTGACACTGGCGAGCTGGGGGATACGCGTGGCGATAAACTCATCTTT.

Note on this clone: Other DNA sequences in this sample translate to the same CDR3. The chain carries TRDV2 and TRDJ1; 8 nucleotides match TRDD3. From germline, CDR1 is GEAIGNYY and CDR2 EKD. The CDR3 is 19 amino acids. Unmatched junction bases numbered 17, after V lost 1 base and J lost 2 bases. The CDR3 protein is CACDTVLRGGIRETDKLIF. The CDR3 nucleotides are TGTGCCTGTGACACTGTCCTACGCGGGGGGATAAGGGAAACCGATAAACTCATCTTT.

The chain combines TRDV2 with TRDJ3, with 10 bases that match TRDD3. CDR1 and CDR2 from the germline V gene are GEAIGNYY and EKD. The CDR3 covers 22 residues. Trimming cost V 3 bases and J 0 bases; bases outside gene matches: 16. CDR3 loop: CACDSAGGGGYSSSWDTRQMFF. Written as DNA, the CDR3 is TGTGCCTGTGACTCGGCGGGCGGTGGGGGATACTCAAGCTCCTGGGACACCCGACAGATGTTTTTC.

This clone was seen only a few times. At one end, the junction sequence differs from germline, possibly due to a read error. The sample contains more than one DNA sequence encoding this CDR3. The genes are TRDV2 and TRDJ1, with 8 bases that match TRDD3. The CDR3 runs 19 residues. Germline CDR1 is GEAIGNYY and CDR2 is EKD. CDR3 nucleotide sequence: TGTGCCTGCGACACTGTCCTACGCGGGGGGATAAGGGAAACCGATAAACTCATCTTT. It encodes CACDTVLRGGIRETDKLIF.

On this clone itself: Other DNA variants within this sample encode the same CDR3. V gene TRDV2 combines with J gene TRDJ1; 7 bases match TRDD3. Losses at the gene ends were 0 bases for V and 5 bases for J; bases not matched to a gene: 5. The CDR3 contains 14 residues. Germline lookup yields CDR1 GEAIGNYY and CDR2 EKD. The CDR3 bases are TGTGCCTGTGACACCTTGGGGGAAAGTGATAAACTCATCTTT. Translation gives CACDTLGESDKLIF.

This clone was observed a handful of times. CDR3 loop: CACDLLGDRTDKLIF. DNA of the CDR3: TGTGCCTGTGACCTACTGGGGGATCGCACCGATAAACTCATCTTT. The chain has TRDV2 and TRDJ1; 10 bases agree with TRDD3. The junction had 4 bases not matched to a gene; V was cut back by 3 bases and J by 1 base. CDR1 and CDR2 from the germline V gene are GEAIGNYY and EKD. CDR3 length equals 15 residues.

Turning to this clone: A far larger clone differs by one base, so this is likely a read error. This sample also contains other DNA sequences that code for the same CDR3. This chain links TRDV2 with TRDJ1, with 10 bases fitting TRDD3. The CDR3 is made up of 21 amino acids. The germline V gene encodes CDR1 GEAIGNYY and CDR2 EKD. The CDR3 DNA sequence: TGTGCCTGTGACACCGTGGCCGGGGGATACGCTGGATCCATTTACACCGATAAACTCATCTTC. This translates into CACDTVAGGYAGSIYTDKLIF.

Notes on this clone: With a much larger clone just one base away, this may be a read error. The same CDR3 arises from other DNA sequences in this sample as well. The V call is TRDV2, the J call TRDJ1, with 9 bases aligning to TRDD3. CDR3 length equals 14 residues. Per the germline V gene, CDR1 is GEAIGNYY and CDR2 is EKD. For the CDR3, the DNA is TGTGCCTGCGACACGATGGGGGATAAGGATAAACTCATCTTT. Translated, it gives CACDTMGDKDKLIF.

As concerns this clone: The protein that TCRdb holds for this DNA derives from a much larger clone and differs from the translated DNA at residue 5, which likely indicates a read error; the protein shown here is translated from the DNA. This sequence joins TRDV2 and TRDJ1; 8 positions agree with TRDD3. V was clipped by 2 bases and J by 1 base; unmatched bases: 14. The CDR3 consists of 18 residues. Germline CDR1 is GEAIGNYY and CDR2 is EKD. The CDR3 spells CACDNLGGIVSSTDKLIF. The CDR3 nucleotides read TGTGCCTGTGACAACCTCGGGGGGATAGTTTCCTCCACCGATAAACTCATCTTT.

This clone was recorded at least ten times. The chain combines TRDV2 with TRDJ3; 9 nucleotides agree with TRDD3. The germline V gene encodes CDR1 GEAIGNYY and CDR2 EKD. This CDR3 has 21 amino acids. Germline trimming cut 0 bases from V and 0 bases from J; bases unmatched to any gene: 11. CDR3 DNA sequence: TGTGCCTGTGACACCGGTACTGGGGGACTCCAGAGCTCCTGGGACACCCGACAGATGTTTTTC. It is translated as CACDTGTGGLQSSWDTRQMFF.

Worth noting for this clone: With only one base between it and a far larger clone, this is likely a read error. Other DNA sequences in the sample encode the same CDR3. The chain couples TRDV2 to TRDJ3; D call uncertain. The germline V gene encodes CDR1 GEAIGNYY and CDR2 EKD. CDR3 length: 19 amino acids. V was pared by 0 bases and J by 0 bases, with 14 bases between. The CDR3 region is CACDTVGMDISWDTRQMFF. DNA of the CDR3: TGTGCCTGTGACACCGTAGGAATGGACATCTCCTGGGACACCCGACAGATGTTTTTC.

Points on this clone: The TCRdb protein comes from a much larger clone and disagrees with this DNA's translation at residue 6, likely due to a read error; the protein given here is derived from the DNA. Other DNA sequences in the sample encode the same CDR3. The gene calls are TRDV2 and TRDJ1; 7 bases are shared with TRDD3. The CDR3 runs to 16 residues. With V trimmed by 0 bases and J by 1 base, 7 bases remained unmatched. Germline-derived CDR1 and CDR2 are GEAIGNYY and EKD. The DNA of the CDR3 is TGTGCCTGTGACACCCTGGGGGGCCGAGGCACCGATAAACTCATCTTT. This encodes CACDTLGGRGTDKLIF.

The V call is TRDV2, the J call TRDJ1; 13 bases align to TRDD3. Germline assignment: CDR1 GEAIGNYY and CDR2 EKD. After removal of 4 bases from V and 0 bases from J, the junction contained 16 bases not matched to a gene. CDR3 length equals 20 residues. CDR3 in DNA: TGTGCCTGTGAACCTGTACTGGGGGATACGGCCTCTTCCCACACCGATAAACTCATCTTT. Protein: CACEPVLGDTASSHTDKLIF.

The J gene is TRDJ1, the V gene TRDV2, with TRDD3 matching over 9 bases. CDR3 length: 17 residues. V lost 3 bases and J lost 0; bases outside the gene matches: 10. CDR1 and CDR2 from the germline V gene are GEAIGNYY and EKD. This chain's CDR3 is CACDPVLGDPYTDKLIF. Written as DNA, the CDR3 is TGTGCCTGTGACCCAGTACTGGGGGACCCGTACACCGATAAACTCATCTTT.

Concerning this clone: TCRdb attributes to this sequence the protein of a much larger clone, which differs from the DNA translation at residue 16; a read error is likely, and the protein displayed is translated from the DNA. The CDR3 here is CACDTVLGRSWDTRQVFF. In DNA form, the CDR3 reads TGTGCCTGTGACACCGTACTCGGCCGCTCCTGGGACACCCGACAGGTGTTTTTC. V is TRDV2 and J is TRDJ3; the D gene is possibly TRDD3 (5 bases). Per the germline V gene, CDR1 is GEAIGNYY and CDR2 is EKD. CDR3 length equals 18 residues.

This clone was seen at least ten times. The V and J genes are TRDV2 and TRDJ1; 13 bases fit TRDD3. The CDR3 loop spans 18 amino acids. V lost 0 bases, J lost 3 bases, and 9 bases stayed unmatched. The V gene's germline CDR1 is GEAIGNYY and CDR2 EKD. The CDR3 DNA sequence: TGTGCCTGTGACACCCTCGTACTGGGGGATACGCGGGCCGATAAACTCATCTTT. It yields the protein CACDTLVLGDTRADKLIF.

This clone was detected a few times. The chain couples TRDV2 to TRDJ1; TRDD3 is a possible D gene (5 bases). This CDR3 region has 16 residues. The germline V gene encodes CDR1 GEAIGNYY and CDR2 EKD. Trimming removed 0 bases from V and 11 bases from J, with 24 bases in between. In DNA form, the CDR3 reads TGTGCCTGTGACACCGTGTTGCTGAGGGATCCCCAGGGTCTCATCTTT. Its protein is CACDTVLLRDPQGLIF.

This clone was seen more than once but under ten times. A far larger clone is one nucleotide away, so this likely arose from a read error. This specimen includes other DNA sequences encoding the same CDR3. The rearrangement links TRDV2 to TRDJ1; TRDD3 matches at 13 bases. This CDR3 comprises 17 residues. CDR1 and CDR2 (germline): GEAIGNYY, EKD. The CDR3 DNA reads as TGTGCCTGCGACACTCTACTGGGGGATACGTGGTCGGGTAAACTCATCTTT. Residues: CACDTLLGDTWSGKLIF.

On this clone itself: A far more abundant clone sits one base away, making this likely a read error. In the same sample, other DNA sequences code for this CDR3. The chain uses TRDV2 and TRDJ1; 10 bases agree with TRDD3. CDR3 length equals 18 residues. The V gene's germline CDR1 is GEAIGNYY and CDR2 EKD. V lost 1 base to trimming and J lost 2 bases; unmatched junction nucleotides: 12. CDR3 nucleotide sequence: TGTGCCTGTGACACGATCGGGGGATACGGTTCGGATACCGATAAACTCATCTTT. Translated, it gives CACDTIGGYGSDTDKLIF.

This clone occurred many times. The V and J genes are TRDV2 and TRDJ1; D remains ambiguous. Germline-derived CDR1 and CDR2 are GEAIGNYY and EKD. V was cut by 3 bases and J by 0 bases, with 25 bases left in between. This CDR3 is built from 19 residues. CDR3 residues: CACDRLRGPRTGNTDKLIF. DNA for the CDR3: TGTGCCTGTGACCGACTCCGAGGACCGAGGACGGGAAACACCGATAAACTCATCTTT.

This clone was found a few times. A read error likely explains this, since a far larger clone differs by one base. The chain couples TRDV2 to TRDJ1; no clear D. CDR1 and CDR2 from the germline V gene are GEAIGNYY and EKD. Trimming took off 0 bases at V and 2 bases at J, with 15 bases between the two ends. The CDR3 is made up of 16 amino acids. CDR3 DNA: TGTGCCTGTGACACCGTAGGGGCCCACCCAACCGATAAACTCATCTTT. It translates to CACDTVGAHPTDKLIF.